These 31 T cell receptor beta chains came from one sample sequenced in a study of post-analysis software for immune sequencing data. Sequencing libraries made from TCR beta cDNA carried unique molecular identifiers. Each CDR3 protein gets one entry after TCRdb re-called the PCR reads with MiXCR. The sample holds 550,000 to 700,000 distinct CDR3 sequences, roughly 40% seen once. Study results and caveats: Controls had lower frequencies than patients of about 5 TRBV segments, which included TRBV5-6, TRBV5-1 and TRBV20-1.

For these receptors, no antigen is known. Material: blood. These TCRs come from a girl between 10 and 17 years old with multiple sclerosis.

About this clonotype itself: With a much larger clone just one base away, this may be a read error. The chain employs TRBV27 and TRBJ2-1, with D uncertain. The J call may be in error: the DNA end matches TRBJ2-7 better. Germline V gene sequence: CDR1 MNHEY, CDR2 SMNVEV (reference sequence). This CDR3 comprises 13 residues. This chain's CDR3 is CASRPSSYNEQYF. For the CDR3, the DNA is TGTGCCAGCAGACCCAGCTCCTACAATGAGCAGTACTTC.

V gene TRBV6-1 combines with J gene TRBJ1-5; D call uncertain. Per germline, CDR1 MNHNS and CDR2 SASEGT. V lost 1 base and J lost 8, with 6 bases in between. The CDR3 length is 12 residues. The CDR3: CASSEDSEPQHF. The CDR3 DNA follows: TGTGCCAGCAGTGAAGACTCGGAGCCCCAGCATTTT.

This clonotype was seen only a few times. This chain connects TRBV29-1 to TRBJ1-1; 7 positions match TRBD1. The CDR3 sequence is 14 residues long. Trimming at V came to 6 bases and at J to 0 bases, leaving 7 bases not matched to a gene. Looked up from germline, CDR1 is SQVTM and CDR2 is ANQGSEA. The CDR3 spells CSVPRQGLNTEAFF. CDR3 in DNA: TGCAGCGTCCCTCGACAGGGCCTGAACACTGAAGCTTTCTTT. Using reference TRBV29-1 and TRBJ1-1 for the parts outside the CDR3, the full variable domain is SAVISQKPSRDICQRGTSLTIQCQVDSQVTMMFWYRQQPGQSLTLIATANQGSEATYESGFVIDKFPISRPNLTFSTLTVSNMSPEDSSIYLCSVPRQGLNTEAFFGQGTRLTVV.

Only a few counts were recorded for this clonotype. The J gene is TRBJ2-4, the V gene TRBV2; either TRBD1 or TRBD2 may fit D (6 bases each). This CDR3 is 13 amino acids long. V dropped 5 bases and J dropped 6 bases, with 11 bases sitting between them. Germline CDR1 SNHLY, CDR2 FYNNEI. CDR3 amino acids: CASSKEGGNIQYF. The CDR3 DNA is TGTGCCAGCAGTAAAGAGGGGGGAAACATTCAGTACTTC.

The sample holds a few counts of this clonotype. V is TRBV25-1 and J is TRBJ1-6; D is unclear. V was pared by 1 base and J by 10 bases, with 8 bases between. The CDR3 totals 13 residues. CDR1 MGHDK and CDR2 SYGVNS come from the germline V gene. The CDR3 DNA sequence: TGTGCCAGCAGTGAATCTATAAGGTCACCCCTCCACTTT. Translated, it gives CASSESIRSPLHF.

The chain links TRBV7-2 to TRBJ2-5; maybe TRBD2 (5 bases). Judging by the DNA end, TRBJ2-7 fits better; the J call may be wrong. Germline assignment: CDR1 SGHTA and CDR2 FQGNSA. The CDR3 runs 14 residues. The CDR3 is CASSFEGFAYEQYF. In nucleotides, the CDR3 is TGTGCCAGCAGCTTTGAGGGATTCGCCTACGAGCAGTACTTC.

In its sample, this clonotype was seen once. The chain combines TRBV12-3 or TRBV12-4 with TRBJ1-1; TRBD1 matches 10 bases. This CDR3 spans 12 amino acids. After removal of 10 bases from V and 6 bases from J, the junction contained 5 bases not matched to a gene. CDR3 in amino acids: CATSGTGAEAFF. The CDR3 nucleotides read TGTGCCACCTCCGGGACAGGGGCTGAAGCTTTCTTT.

Ten or more counts support this clonotype. The chain recombines TRBV5-1 with TRBJ2-5; no reliable D call. Per the germline V gene, CDR1 is SGHRS and CDR2 is YFSETQ. Trimming took off 4 bases at V and 5 bases at J, with 15 bases between the two ends. The CDR3 loop spans 14 amino acids. The CDR3 is CASSPWTRRETQYF. The DNA for the CDR3 is TGCGCCAGCAGCCCCTGGACCCGAAGGGAGACCCAGTACTTC.

The V and J genes are TRBV7-8 and TRBJ2-1; no firm D call. Germline V gene data show CDR1 as SGHVS and CDR2 as FQNEAQ. Trimming removed 5 bases at V and 0 bases at J, with 17 bases between. CDR3 size: 17 residues. CDR3 nucleotide sequence: TGTGCCAGCAGCGGTAACGTTTGGCAGAGCTCCTACAATGAGCAGTTCTTC. Translated, it gives CASSGNVWQSSYNEQFF.

CDR3 sequence reads: CASSPRDWGETQYF. The CDR3 DNA is TGTGCCAGCAGTCCTCGGGACTGGGGAGAGACCCAGTACTTC. The V and J genes are TRBV6-6 and TRBJ2-7; weak D call: TRBD2 (6 bases). The end of the DNA is better explained by TRBJ2-5, so the J call may be wrong. This CDR3 has 14 amino acids. Germline CDR1 MNHNY, CDR2 SVGAGI (reference sequence).

The chain recombines TRBV10-3 with TRBJ2-2, with 11 bases that match TRBD2. Losses at the gene ends were 10 bases for V and 2 bases for J; bases not matched to a gene: 9. In germline, CDR1 is ENHRY, CDR2 SYGVKD. The CDR3 length is 16 residues. The CDR3 bases are TGTGCCACAACTAGCGGGGGCCTCCTTAACACCGGGGAGCTGTTTTTT. This sequence encodes CATTSGGLLNTGELFF.

The V call is TRBV9, the J call TRBJ2-5; possibly TRBD1 or TRBD2 for D (5 bases each). The V gene's germline CDR1 is SGDLS and CDR2 YYNGEE. The CDR3 has 15 amino acids. V was trimmed by 0 bases and J by 1 base, leaving 10 bases between them. The CDR3, as DNA: TGTGCCAGCAGCGTAGGGGGGATCCTCCAAGAGACCCAGTACTTC. It translates to CASSVGGILQETQYF.

CDR3 sequence (DNA): TGCGCCAGCAGCTTGTACCCGGGAGTACAAAACATTCAGTACTTC. Translated: CASSLYPGVQNIQYF. This chain links TRBV5-1 with TRBJ2-4; a weak D match, TRBD2 (6 bases). From germline, CDR1 is SGHRS and CDR2 YFSETQ. V lost 1 base and J lost 5, with 13 bases in between. The CDR3 is 15 residues long.

This chain connects TRBV6-1 to TRBJ1-2; TRBD1 aligns across 10 bases. V dropped 7 bases and J dropped 4; count of bases not matched to a gene: 9. Germline V CDR1 and CDR2: MNHNS, SASEGT. CDR3 length equals 15 residues. The CDR3 bases are TGTGCCAGCACTTTGACAGGGGGCGCATCCTATGGCTACACCTTC. It specifies CASTLTGGASYGYTF.

As to this clonotype: At one of its ends the junction is not consistent with the germline gene, which may arise from a read error. Here the CDR3 reads CASREAGGRTDTQYF. CDR3 coding DNA: TGTGCCAGCAGGGAAGCGGGAGGTCGCACAGATACGCAGTATTTT. The V call is TRBV6-1, the J call TRBJ2-3; TRBD2 matches 9 bases. The germline V gene encodes CDR1 MNHNS and CDR2 SASEGT. The CDR3 consists of 15 residues.

Notes on this clonotype: The junction differs from germline at one of its ends, possibly a read error. The CDR3, as DNA: TGTGCCAGCAGCAGGAGCGGGGGGTGGAACACTGGAGCTTTCTTT. It codes for CASSRSGGWNTGAFF. This chain joins TRBV7-2 and TRBJ1-1, with D perhaps TRBD1 (5 bases). Germline V gene sequence: CDR1 SGHTA, CDR2 FQGNSA. The CDR3 has 15 residues. The full variable domain, rest sourced from reference TRBV7-2 and TRBJ1-1, is GAGVSQSPSNKVTEKGKDVELRCDPISGHTALYWYRQSLGQGLEFLIYFQGNSAPDKSGLPSDRFSAERTGGSVSTLTIQRTQQEDSAVYLCASSRSGGWNTGAFFGQGTRLTVV.

The CDR3 loop reads CASSPTPFSGGFYEQYF. The CDR3 DNA is TGTGCCAGCAGTCCGACCCCGTTTAGCGGGGGTTTCTACGAGCAGTACTTC. This chain joins TRBV27 and TRBJ2-7; 9 positions match TRBD2. Losses at the gene ends were 5 bases for V and 3 bases for J; bases not matched to a gene: 14. The CDR3 loop spans 17 amino acids. Germline values: CDR1 MNHEY, CDR2 SMNVEV (reference sequence).

The chain joins TRBV2 to TRBJ2-4; D is perhaps TRBD2 (7 bases). With the DNA end fitting TRBJ2-7 better, the J assignment may be wrong. CDR3 length: 15 amino acids. Germline V CDR1 and CDR2: SNHLY, FYNNEI. The CDR3 loop is CASSEFGGGPYEQYF. DNA for the CDR3: TGTGCCAGCAGTGAATTTGGGGGGGGGCCCTACGAGCAGTACTTC.

This chain links TRBV29-1 with TRBJ2-1, with TRBD2 matching over 11 bases. J was trimmed by 4 bases and V by 4 bases; bases with no gene match: 6. This CDR3 is built from 15 residues. CDR1 and CDR2 (germline): SQVTM, ANQGSEA. CDR3 nucleotides: TGCAGCGTTGGGTATAGCGGGAGGGCGTACAATGAGCAGTTCTTC. Translation gives CSVGYSGRAYNEQFF.

This clonotype was found a few times. The chain couples TRBV12-3 or TRBV12-4 to TRBJ2-7, with 8 bases identical to TRBD1. The V gene end was trimmed by 5 bases and the J gene end by 3 bases; junction bases not matched to a gene: 9. The CDR3 length is 15 residues. CDR3 amino acids: CASSPRDRIFYEQYF. For the CDR3, the DNA is TGTGCCAGCAGTCCCCGGGACAGGATCTTCTACGAGCAGTACTTC.

The rearrangement joins TRBV4-1 to TRBJ2-7; 7 positions agree with TRBD1. The CDR3 extends over 15 amino acids. V dropped 1 base and J dropped 3; count of bases not matched to a gene: 6. The germline gives CDR1 MGHRA, CDR2 YSYEKL. CDR3 DNA sequence: TGCGCCAGCAGCCAAGGTAAAGGGGGCGACTACGAGCAGTACTTC. Translation: CASSQGKGGDYEQYF.

In this sample, this clonotype turned up a few times. The chain joins TRBV2 to TRBJ2-7, with a tentative D call TRBD1 (6 bases). Per the germline V gene, CDR1 is SNHLY and CDR2 is FYNNEI. The V gene lost 3 bases and the J gene lost 6 bases, with 12 bases spanning the gap. This CDR3 is built from 13 residues. Here the CDR3 DNA reads TGTGCCAGCAGTGAGCCAGGGGTTAGCGAGCAGTACTTC. This sequence encodes CASSEPGVSEQYF.

This sequence joins TRBV5-1 and TRBJ1-1; D gene uncertain. Germline V lookup: CDR1 SGHRS, CDR2 YFSETQ. V was trimmed by 0 bases and J by 1 base, leaving 10 bases between them. This CDR3 contains 15 residues. CDR3 protein: CASSLVLGGNTEAFF. The CDR3 coding sequence is TGCGCCAGCAGCTTGGTTCTAGGAGGGAACACTGAAGCTTTCTTT.

This chain connects TRBV5-6 to TRBJ2-7; 7 bases are a match to TRBD2. With the DNA end fitting TRBJ2-4 better, the J assignment may be wrong. The CDR3 runs 14 residues. Germline-derived CDR1 and CDR2 are SGHDT and YYEEEE. In DNA, the CDR3 is TGTGCCAGCAGCTTGAGGGAGGGAGGAAACATTCAGTACTTC. Its protein is CASSLREGGNIQYF.

In this sample, this clonotype turned up a few times. The chain employs TRBV6-4 and TRBJ2-3, with 9 nucleotides matching TRBD2. The CDR3 is 15 amino acids. In germline, CDR1 is MRHNA, CDR2 SNTAGT. Losses at the gene ends were 4 bases for V and 2 bases for J; bases not matched to a gene: 4. CDR3 amino acids: CASSGAGGPTDTQYF. CDR3 bases: TGTGCCAGCAGTGGAGCGGGGGGACCCACAGATACGCAGTATTTT.

This clonotype was picked up one time. The genes are TRBV20-1 and TRBJ2-5; 11 bases are a match to TRBD2. The J call may be in error: the DNA end matches TRBJ2-7 better. From germline, CDR1 is DFQATT and CDR2 SNEGSKA (reference sequence). The CDR3 contains 14 residues. The CDR3 sequence: CSALTLAGGGEQYF. The CDR3 nucleotides are TGCAGTGCTCTTACGCTAGCGGGAGGAGGCGAGCAGTACTTC.

This clonotype has just a few counts. This chain's CDR3 is CSARDLLENEQFF. The CDR3 nucleotides are TGCAGTGCTAGAGATCTTCTTGAGAATGAGCAGTTCTTC. The chain links TRBV20-1 to TRBJ2-1; D gene unclear. The V end lost 0 bases, the J end lost 7 bases, and 10 bases lay between the germline ends. CDR1 is DFQATT, CDR2 SNEGSKA, per germline (reference sequence). This CDR3 spans 13 amino acids.

This chain connects TRBV10-3 to TRBJ1-1; TRBD1 matches at 7 bases. This CDR3 has 14 amino acids. V shed 6 bases, J shed 0 bases, and the junction held 4 bases outside the gene matches. Germline V gene data show CDR1 as ENHRY and CDR2 as SYGVKD. In DNA, the CDR3 is TGTGCCATCAGCCTGACAGGGATGAACACTGAAGCTTTCTTT. Amino acid sequence: CAISLTGMNTEAFF.

V is TRBV5-1 and J is TRBJ2-7; perhaps TRBD2 as D (6 bases). The CDR3 runs 15 residues. Trimming removed 1 base at V and 1 base at J, with 12 bases between. Looked up from germline, CDR1 is SGHRS and CDR2 is YFSETQ. The CDR3 DNA reads TGCGCCAGCAGCTTGAGAAGCGGGCCTTCCTACGAGCAGTACTTC. Translated: CASSLRSGPSYEQYF. The variable domain in full, completed from reference TRBV5-1 and TRBJ2-7, reads KAGVTQTPRYLIKTRGQQVTLSCSPISGHRSVSWYQQTPGQGLQFLFEYFSETQRNKGNFPGRFSGRQFSNSRSEMNVSTLELGDSALYLCASSLRSGPSYEQYFGPGTRLTVT.

This rearrangement joins TRBV5-1 to TRBJ2-7; 15 nucleotides match TRBD2. CDR1 SGHRS and CDR2 YFSETQ come from the germline V gene. This CDR3 has 19 residues. After removal of 4 bases from V and 4 bases from J, the junction contained 15 bases not matched to a gene. CDR3 sequence: CASSPTGGLAGGSSYEQYF. The CDR3 coding sequence is TGCGCCAGCAGCCCGACAGGGGGACTAGCGGGGGGCTCCTCTTACGAGCAGTACTTC.

The DNA for the CDR3 is TGTGCCAGCAGTTCAGCCCCACTCGAAAAACTGTTTTTT. Protein: CASSSAPLEKLFF. The chain carries TRBV28 and TRBJ1-4; D uncertain. The CDR3 spans 13 residues. Germline CDR1 reads MDHEN; CDR2 reads SYDVKM. Trimming pared 4 bases from V and 8 bases from J, leaving 11 bases between.